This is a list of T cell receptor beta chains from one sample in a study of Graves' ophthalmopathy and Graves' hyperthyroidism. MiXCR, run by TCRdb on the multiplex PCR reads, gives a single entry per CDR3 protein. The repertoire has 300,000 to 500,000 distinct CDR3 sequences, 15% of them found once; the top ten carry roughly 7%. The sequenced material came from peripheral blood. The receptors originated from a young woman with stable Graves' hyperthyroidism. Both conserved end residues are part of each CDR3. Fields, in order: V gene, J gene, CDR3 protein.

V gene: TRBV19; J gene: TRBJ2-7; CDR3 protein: CASRPTGGGTYEQYF
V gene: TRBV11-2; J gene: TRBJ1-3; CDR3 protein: CASSSRISGNTIYF
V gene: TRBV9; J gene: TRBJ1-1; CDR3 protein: CASSVAKVGADTEAFF
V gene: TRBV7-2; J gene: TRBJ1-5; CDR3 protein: CASSLAPSAIRNQPQHF
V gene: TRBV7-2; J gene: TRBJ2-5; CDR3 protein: CASSLALGLAGKGETQYF
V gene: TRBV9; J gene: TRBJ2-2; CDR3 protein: CASELTLAAGELFF
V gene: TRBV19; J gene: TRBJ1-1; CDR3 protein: CASSIRGHSRLEAFF
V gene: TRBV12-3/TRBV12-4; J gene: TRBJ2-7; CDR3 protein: CASSSGDMVTYEQYF
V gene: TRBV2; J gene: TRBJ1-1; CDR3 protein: CASIGLRNTEAFF
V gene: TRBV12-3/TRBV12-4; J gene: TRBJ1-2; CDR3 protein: CASSLRMRVYGYTF
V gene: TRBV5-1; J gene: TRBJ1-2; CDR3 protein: CASSAVLGNYGYTF
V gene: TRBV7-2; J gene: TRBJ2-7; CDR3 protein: CASSPDPSYEQYF
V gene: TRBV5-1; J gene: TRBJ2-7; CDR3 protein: CASSFGDRDDHEQYF
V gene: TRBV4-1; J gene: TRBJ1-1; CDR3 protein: CASSQDNKRVGANTEAFF
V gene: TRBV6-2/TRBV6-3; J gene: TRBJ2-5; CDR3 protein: CASTAGGEETQYF
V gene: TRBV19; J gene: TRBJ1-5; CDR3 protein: CASSIAGVSGQPQHF
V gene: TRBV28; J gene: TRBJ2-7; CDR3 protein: CASGFHSARGLYEQYF
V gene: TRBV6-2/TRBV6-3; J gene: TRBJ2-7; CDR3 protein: CASSYRSRAGVISYEQYF
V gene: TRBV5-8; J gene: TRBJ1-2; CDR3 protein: CASSFLGLIYTF
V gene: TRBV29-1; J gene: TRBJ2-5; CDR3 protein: CSVVASGETQYF
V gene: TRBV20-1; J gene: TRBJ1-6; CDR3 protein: CSAMPGQGYNSPLHF
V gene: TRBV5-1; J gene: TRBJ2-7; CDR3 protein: CASSGGGTGAEQYF
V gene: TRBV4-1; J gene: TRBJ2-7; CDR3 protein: CASSQRQGGGQYF
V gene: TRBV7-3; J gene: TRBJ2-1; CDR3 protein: CASSLRSSGSGYNEQFF
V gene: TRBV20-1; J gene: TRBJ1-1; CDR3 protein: CSGPTGKNTEAFF
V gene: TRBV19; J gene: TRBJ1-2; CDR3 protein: CASSIEGTGLYGYTF
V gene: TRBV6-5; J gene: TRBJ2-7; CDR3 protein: CASSTPRGQGAYEQYF
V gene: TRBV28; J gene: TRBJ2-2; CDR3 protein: CASGSTVGELFF
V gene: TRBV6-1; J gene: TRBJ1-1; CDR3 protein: CASSEGGMNTEAFF
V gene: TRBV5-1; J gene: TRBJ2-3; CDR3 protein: CASSLALSGGQDTQYF
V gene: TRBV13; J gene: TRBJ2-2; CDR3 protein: CASSLLQGTGELFF
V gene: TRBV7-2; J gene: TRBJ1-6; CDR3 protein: CASSSRDSSPLHF